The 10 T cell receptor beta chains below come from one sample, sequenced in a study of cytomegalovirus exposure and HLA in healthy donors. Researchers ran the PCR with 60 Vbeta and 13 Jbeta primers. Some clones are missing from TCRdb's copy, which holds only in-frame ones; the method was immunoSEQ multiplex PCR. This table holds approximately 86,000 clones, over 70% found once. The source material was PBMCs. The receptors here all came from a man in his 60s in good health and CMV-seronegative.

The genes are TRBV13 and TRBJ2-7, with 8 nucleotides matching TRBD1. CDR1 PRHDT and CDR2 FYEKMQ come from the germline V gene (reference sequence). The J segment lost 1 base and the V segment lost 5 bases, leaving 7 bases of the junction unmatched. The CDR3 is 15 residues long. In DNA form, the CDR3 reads TGTGCCAGCAGCCGCAGGGGGCGCGGGTCCTACGAGCAGTACTTC. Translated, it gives CASSRRGRGSYEQYF.

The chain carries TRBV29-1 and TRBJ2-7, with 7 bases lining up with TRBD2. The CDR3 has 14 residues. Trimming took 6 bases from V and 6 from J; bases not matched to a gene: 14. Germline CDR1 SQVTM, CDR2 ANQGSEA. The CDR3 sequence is CSVASGGTVLEQYF. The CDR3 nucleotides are TGCAGCGTAGCGTCGGGGGGTACCGTGCTCGAGCAGTACTTC.

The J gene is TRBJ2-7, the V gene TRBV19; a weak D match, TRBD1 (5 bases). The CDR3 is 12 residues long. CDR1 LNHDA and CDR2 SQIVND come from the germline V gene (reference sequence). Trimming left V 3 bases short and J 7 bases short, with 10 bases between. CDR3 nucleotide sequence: TGTGCCAGTAGTATCCAGGGTAGGGAGCAGTACTTC. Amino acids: CASSIQGREQYF.

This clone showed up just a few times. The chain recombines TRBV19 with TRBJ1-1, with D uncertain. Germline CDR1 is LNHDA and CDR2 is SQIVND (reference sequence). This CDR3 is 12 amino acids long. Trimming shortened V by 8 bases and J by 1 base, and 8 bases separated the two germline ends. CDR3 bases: TGTGCCAGTGAGACGGGGAACACTGAAGCTTTCTTT. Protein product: CASETGNTEAFF.

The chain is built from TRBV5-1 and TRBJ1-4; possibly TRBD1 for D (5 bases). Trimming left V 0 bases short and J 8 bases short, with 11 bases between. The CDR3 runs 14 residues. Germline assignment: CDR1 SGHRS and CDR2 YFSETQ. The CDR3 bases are TGCGCCAGCAGCTTGGAAGGGGCTTCCGAAAAACTGTTTTTT. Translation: CASSLEGASEKLFF.

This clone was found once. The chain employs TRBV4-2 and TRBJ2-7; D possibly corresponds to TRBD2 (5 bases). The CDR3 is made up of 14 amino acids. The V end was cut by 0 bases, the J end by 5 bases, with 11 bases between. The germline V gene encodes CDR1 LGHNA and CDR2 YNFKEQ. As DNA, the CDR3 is TGTGCCAGCAGCCAAGAAACTAGTCCAGACGAGCAGTACTTC. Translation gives CASSQETSPDEQYF.

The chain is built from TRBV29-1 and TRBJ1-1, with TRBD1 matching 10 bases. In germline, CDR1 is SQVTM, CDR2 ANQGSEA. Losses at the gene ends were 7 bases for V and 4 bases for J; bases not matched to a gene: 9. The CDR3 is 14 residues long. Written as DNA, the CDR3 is TGCAGCGCCCTTCCGACAGGGGGCGGCACTGAAGCTTTCTTT. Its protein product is CSALPTGGGTEAFF.

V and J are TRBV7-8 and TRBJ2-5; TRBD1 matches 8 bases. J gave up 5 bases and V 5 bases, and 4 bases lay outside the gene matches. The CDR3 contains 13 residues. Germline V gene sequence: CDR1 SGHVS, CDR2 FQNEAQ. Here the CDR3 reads CASSAGQGETQYF. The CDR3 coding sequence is TGTGCCAGCAGCGCCGGACAGGGTGAGACCCAGTACTTC. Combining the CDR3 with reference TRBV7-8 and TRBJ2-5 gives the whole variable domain GAGVSQSPRYKVAKRGQDVALRCDPISGHVSLFWYQQALGQGPEFLTYFQNEAQLDKSGLPSDRFFAERPEGSVSTLKIQRTQQEDSAVYLCASSAGQGETQYFGPGTRLLVL.

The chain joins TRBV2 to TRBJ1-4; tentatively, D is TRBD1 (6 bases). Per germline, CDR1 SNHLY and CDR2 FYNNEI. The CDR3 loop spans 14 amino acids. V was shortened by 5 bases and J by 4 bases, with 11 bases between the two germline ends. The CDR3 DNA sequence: TGTGCCAGCAGTTCGTCCAGGGGTAATGAAAAACTGTTTTTT. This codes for CASSSSRGNEKLFF.

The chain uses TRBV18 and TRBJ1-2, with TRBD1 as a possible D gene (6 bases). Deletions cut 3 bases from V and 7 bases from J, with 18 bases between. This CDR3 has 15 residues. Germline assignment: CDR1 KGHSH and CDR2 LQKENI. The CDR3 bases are TGTGCCAGCTCACCCCAGACAGGAGGCCAGACTGGCTACACCTTC. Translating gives CASSPQTGGQTGYTF.